The clone carrying this T cell receptor beta chain was found a few times. Adults between roughly 18 and 95 years of age took part from about two dozen US areas. Participants reported their clinical history, and cohort assignment relied on those reports. This entry is derived from a study of blood T cell repertoires in COVID-19. At the level of the study: Whether acute or convalescent, the COVID-19 samples came from the United States, Italy and Spain. PBMCs, B-cell-depleted T cells, or T cells were the source of the cDNA or gDNA that made up the material.

The CDR3 covers 17 residues. From germline, CDR1 is MDHEN and CDR2 SYDVKM. V shed 4 bases and J shed 3 bases, with 16 bases lying between them. The repertoire was sequenced with immunoSEQ multiplex PCR; TCRdb's copy has only in-frame clones and lacks some. The sample consists of a few hundred thousand clones, more than 70% of them appearing once. The sequenced material came from PBMCs or T cells enriched from blood (not recorded which). The TCR sequence derives from a woman between 40 and 50 years old with acute COVID-19. J is TRBJ2-6 and V is TRBV28, with D possibly being TRBD1 (5 bases). CDR3 nucleotides: TGTGCCAGCAGTTCCGTAGGCAGGGCTCTTGGGGCCAACGTCCTGACTTTC. Translation gives CASSSVGRALGANVLTF.